Listed below are T cell receptor beta chains from one sample, sequenced in a study of blood T cell repertoires in COVID-19. Method: immunoSEQ multiplex PCR; TCRdb's copy keeps in-frame clones and lacks some. In the table there are fewer than 350,000 clones, 75% to 95% of which are singletons. Sequencing was carried out using peripheral blood. These receptors all come from a woman in her twenties or thirties with COVID-19, enrolled during active disease. CDR3s include the opening cysteine and the closing phenylalanine or tryptophan. A D gene is named only where the DNA matches it firmly. Where a row states a size, it is once, few, many or the class of an expanded clone; other rows omit it.

D: -; J: TRBJ1-5; V: TRBV11-2; size: -; DNA: TGTGCCAGCAGCTTAGGTGGCGGGCATCAGCCCCAGCATTTT; CDR3: CASSLGGGHQPQHF
D: TRBD2; J: TRBJ2-1; V: TRBV5-8; size: -; DNA: TGTGCCAGCACGTTAGCGGGCCACTCCTACAATGAGCAGTTCTTC; CDR3: CASTLAGHSYNEQFF
D: -; J: TRBJ2-5; V: TRBV5-5; size: -; DNA: TGTGCCAGCAGCAGCAGGACAAAACAAGAGACCCAGTACTTC; CDR3: CASSSRTKQETQYF
D: -; J: TRBJ1-1; V: TRBV28; size: -; DNA: TGTGCCAGCAGCCTGCTTCGGTCCGCTGAAGCTTTCTTT; CDR3: CASSLLRSAEAFF
D: -; J: TRBJ1-5; V: TRBV3-1/TRBV3-2; size: -; DNA: TGTGCCAGCAGCCAAGAGAGGGATCAGCCCCAGCATTTT; CDR3: CASSQERDQPQHF
D: TRBD1; J: TRBJ1-1; V: TRBV6-6; size: -; DNA: TGTGCCAGCAGCCCCCCAGGGGGCGCGACCACTGAAGCTTTCTTT; CDR3: CASSPPGGATTEAFF
D: -; J: TRBJ1-4; V: TRBV15; size: -; DNA: TGTGCCACCAGCAGGCGGGGGCGGGGTGAAAAACTGTTTTTT; CDR3: CATSRRGRGEKLFF
D: TRBD1; J: TRBJ2-7; V: TRBV30; size: -; DNA: TGTGCCACCCGACAGGGGTCCTACGAGCAGTACTTC; CDR3: CATRQGSYEQYF
D: TRBD2; J: TRBJ2-3; V: TRBV2; size: -; DNA: TGTGCCAGCAATGAGGGAGGGCCGACAGATACGCAGTATTTT; CDR3: CASNEGGPTDTQYF
D: TRBD1; J: TRBJ1-4; V: TRBV6-1; size: -; DNA: TGTGCCAGCAGTGAAGCGCTTCCAGGGGGTAATGAAAAACTGTTTTTT; CDR3: CASSEALPGGNEKLFF
D: TRBD2; J: TRBJ2-1; V: TRBV6-5; size: -; DNA: TGTGCCAGCAGACGGACTAGCGGTTACAATGAGCAGTTCTTC; CDR3: CASRRTSGYNEQFF
D: TRBD2; J: TRBJ2-1; V: TRBV2; size: -; DNA: TGTGCCAGCAGTGGGACTAGCCCCCAATACAATGAGCAGTTCTTC; CDR3: CASSGTSPQYNEQFF
D: -; J: TRBJ1-1; V: TRBV19; size: few; DNA: TGTGCCAGTAGTAATGACGCGGCTGAAGCTTTCTTT; CDR3: CASSNDAAEAFF
D: -; J: TRBJ1-5; V: TRBV28; size: -; DNA: TGTGCCAGCAGTCCGGACAGTAGCAATCAGCCCCAGCATTTT; CDR3: CASSPDSSNQPQHF
D: TRBD2; J: TRBJ2-5; V: TRBV2; size: -; DNA: TGTGCCAGCAATAAACTAGCGGGAGTTGAGACCCAGTACTTC; CDR3: CASNKLAGVETQYF
D: -; J: TRBJ2-7; V: TRBV10-3; size: -; DNA: TGTGCCATCAGTGGGGAGTACGAGCAGTACTTC; CDR3: CAISGEYEQYF
D: -; J: TRBJ2-3; V: TRBV19; size: -; DNA: TGTGCCAGTACTCCGGGACTGGGGGGGGGCGGCACGCAGTATTTT; CDR3: CASTPGLGGGGTQYF